The sequence of this T cell receptor beta chain was determined in a study of Graves' ophthalmopathy and Graves' hyperthyroidism. A roughly 9.3 ml volume of fresh peripheral blood provided the PBMCs. General study points: Ophthalmopathy progression cases were predicted by the model with approximately 71% sensitivity and more than 72% specificity.

This clonotype appeared many times. Antigen unknown. Trimming shortened V by 0 bases and J by 2 bases, and 18 bases separated the two germline ends. Germline V gene sequence: CDR1 SGHNT, CDR2 YYREEE (reference sequence). CDR3 size: 17 residues. RNA transcripts yielded amplified TCR beta CDR3 regions. Investigators did first-round RT-PCR with HTBI primers, then second-round multiplex PCR. TCRdb reprocessed the multiplex PCR reads with MiXCR, giving one entry per CDR3 protein. The sample lists about 400,000 distinct CDR3 sequences, about 17% occurring once. The rearrangement uses TRBV5-4 and TRBJ2-7, with TRBD2 as a possible D gene (6 bases). This receptor was obtained from a woman in her late teens or twenties with Graves' ophthalmopathy. The specimen was peripheral blood. This chain's CDR3 is CASSLDAMTWGAYEQYF. DNA of the CDR3: TGTGCCAGCAGCTTGGACGCTATGACGTGGGGGGCCTACGAGCAGTACTTC.